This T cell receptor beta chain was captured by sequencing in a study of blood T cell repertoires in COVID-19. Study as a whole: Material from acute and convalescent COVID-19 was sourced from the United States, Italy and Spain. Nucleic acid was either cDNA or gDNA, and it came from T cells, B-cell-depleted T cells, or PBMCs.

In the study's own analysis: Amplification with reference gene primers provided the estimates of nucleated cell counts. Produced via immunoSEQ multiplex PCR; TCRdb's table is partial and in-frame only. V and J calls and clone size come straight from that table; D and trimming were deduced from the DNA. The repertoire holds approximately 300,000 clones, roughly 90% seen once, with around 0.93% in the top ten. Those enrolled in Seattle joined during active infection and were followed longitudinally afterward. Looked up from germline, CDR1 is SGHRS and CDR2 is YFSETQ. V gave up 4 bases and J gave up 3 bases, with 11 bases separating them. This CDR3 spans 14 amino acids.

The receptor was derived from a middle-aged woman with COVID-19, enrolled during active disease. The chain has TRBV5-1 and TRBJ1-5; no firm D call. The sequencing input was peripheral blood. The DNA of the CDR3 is TGCGCCAGCAGCACAGACGGCACCAATCAGCCCCAGCATTTT. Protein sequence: CASSTDGTNQPQHF.